The subject of this entry is one T cell receptor (beta chain). This sample is part of a study of blood T cell repertoires in COVID-19. At the level of the study: Among Cohort 3 donors, those recovered had two negative PCRs, clearance, or symptom resolution. Material from acute and convalescent COVID-19 was sourced from the United States, Italy and Spain.

The study recruited people aged roughly 18 to 89 years across about two dozen US areas. Trimming pared 5 bases from V and 1 base from J, leaving 12 bases between. The CDR3 contains 16 residues. CDR1 and CDR2 from the germline V gene are MNHEY and SMNVEV (reference sequence). In the authors' workflow: Reference gene primer amplification gave nucleated cell count estimates. Repertoires were generated with immunoSEQ multiplex PCR, while TCRdb's copy carries only in-frame clones and drops some. D and trimming come from the DNA, and the V and J calls and clone size come from that table. The sample carries 330,000 or so clones, around 87% recorded once.

Specimen: PBMCs or T cells enriched from blood (not recorded which). This TCR derives from a man aged 40-49 years in a cohort exposed to, infected with or recovered from COVID-19 (not recorded which). The chain uses TRBV27 and TRBJ2-6, with D tentatively TRBD1 (6 bases). This CDR3 reads CASSHSTGSGANVLTF. The CDR3 region has the DNA TGTGCCAGCAGTCACTCGACAGGATCTGGGGCCAACGTCCTGACTTTC.